This TCR beta chain was profiled in a study of regulatory T cells in long-lasting Graves disease. The V gene lost 2 bases and the J gene lost 2 bases, with 7 bases spanning the gap. This CDR3 comprises 14 residues. Germline V gene lookup returns CDR1 DFQATT and CDR2 SNEGSKA (reference sequence). This clonotype was recorded a few times. Combining iRepertoire HTBI primers with Arm-PCR of CDR3 regions, the authors built TCR beta libraries. Via MiXCR, TCRdb re-called the multiplex PCR reads, giving one row per CDR3 protein. The data show some 280,000 distinct CDR3 sequences, around 21% seen once. Sample time point: persistent/refractory GD, antithyroid drugs over 5 years with positive TRAb. PBMC-derived RNA was used for the TCR library.

The sample was peripheral blood mononuclear cells (PBMCs), taken when the disease was refractory, from a patient treated with antithyroid drugs. This TCR derives from a female donor with Graves disease. This chain joins TRBV20-1 and TRBJ2-6; D could derive from TRBD1 or TRBD2 (5 bases each). As DNA, the CDR3 is TGCAGTGCTAGATGGGGACCTGGGGCCAACGTCCTGACTTTC. Its protein is CSARWGPGANVLTF.